The sequence of this T cell receptor (beta chain) was determined in a study of control samples from healthy donors and cancer patients. V dropped 1 base and J dropped 0 bases, with 10 bases sitting between them. This CDR3 is built from 16 residues. TCRdb keeps only in-frame clones here, not all; method: immunoSEQ multiplex PCR. In the table there are about 140,000 clones, 94% of which are singletons. The receptor was derived from a man in his forties in good health. The sequencing sample was made of blood. The chain recombines TRBV23-1 with TRBJ1-3; D unclear. TRBV23-1 is an open reading frame whose function is uncertain. CDR3 region: CASSQCEAPSGNTIYF. CDR3 DNA sequence: TGCGCCAGCAGTCAATGTGAAGCACCCTCTGGAAACACCATATATTTT.